This note documents a single T cell receptor beta chain sequence. CD45RO-negative CD8 cells positively selected for CCR7 made up the naive population, which excluded terminally differentiated effector memory CD45RA+ cells. The sample originates from a study of shared clonotypes between healthy human individuals. For each subset, genomic DNA was distributed in equal portions over several immunoSEQ plates. Assay used: immunoSEQ multiplex PCR; TCRdb lists only in-frame clones, some missing. The sample carries about 1,900,000 clones, just under 95% recorded once. V was pared by 4 bases and J by 1 base, with 1 base of the junction left unmatched. The CDR3 sequence is 17 residues long. The germline gives CDR1 SGHVS, CDR2 FNYEAQ.

V is TRBV7-6 and J is TRBJ2-1; TRBD2 matches at 16 bases. The sequenced sample consisted of naive CD8+ T cells sorted from blood. This TCR was sampled from a man aged 18 to 35 in good health. The CDR3 region is CASSWGLAGGSYNEQFF. CDR3 nucleotide sequence: TGTGCCAGCAGCTGGGGACTAGCGGGGGGGTCCTACAATGAGCAGTTCTTC.